This is a list of T cell receptor beta chains from one sample in a study of blood T cells in healthy people across ages. One entry per CDR3 protein, called by TCRdb with MiXCR from the 5' RACE reads. The profile shows approximately 700,000 distinct CDR3 sequences, approximately 29% of them singletons. The sequencing sample was made of blood. Every receptor here comes from a woman over 75 in good health. Each CDR3 is given with its conserved first and last residue. Where a row states a size, it is once, few, many or the class of an expanded clone; other rows omit it.

v_call,j_call,clone_size,cdr3_aa
TRBV28,TRBJ1-1,many,CASPGQGASEAFF
TRBV20-1,TRBJ2-3,many,CSARGTSTDTQYF
TRBV5-1,TRBJ2-1,many,CASSPRGDYNEQFF
TRBV29-1,TRBJ1-2,many,CSVTETESSYGYTF
TRBV6-2/TRBV6-3,TRBJ2-2,NA,CASSYTTGELFF
TRBV28,TRBJ1-5,NA,CASSPVTGIGNQPQHF
TRBV20-1,TRBJ1-4,NA,CSARNRGGEKLFF
TRBV29-1,TRBJ1-1,few,CSVEEGLSGGTEAFF
TRBV29-1,TRBJ2-5,many,CSVEDGYTQYF
TRBV7-6,TRBJ2-3,many,CASRRWGVNTDTQYF
TRBV5-4,TRBJ2-3,many,CASSADPGSTDTQYF
TRBV20-1,TRBJ1-4,many,CSARTGWDEKLFF
TRBV5-1,TRBJ2-3,many,CASSLAAGADTQYF
TRBV27,TRBJ2-3,many,CASSLNLGRTDTQYF
TRBV29-1,TRBJ2-7,NA,CSVVDSYEQYF
TRBV6-2/TRBV6-3,TRBJ2-7,many,CASSYSRGLVVRLYEQYF